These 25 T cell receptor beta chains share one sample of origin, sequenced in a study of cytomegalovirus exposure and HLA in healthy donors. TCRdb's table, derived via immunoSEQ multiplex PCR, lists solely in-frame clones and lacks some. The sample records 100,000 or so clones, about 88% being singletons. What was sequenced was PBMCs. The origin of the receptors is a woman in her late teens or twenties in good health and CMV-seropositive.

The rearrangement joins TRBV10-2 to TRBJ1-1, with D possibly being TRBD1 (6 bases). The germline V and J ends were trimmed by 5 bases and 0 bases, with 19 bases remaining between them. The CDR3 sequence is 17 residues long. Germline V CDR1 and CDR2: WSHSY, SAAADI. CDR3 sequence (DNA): TGCGCCAGCAGTCCTGTTGGGACACTCACCCTGAACACTGAAGCTTTCTTT. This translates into CASSPVGTLTLNTEAFF.

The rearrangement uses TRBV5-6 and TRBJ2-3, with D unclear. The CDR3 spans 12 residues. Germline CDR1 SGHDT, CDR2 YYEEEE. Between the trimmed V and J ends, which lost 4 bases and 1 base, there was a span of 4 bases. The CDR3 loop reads CASSPGTDTQYF. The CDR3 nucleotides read TGTGCCAGCAGCCCGGGCACAGATACGCAGTATTTT.

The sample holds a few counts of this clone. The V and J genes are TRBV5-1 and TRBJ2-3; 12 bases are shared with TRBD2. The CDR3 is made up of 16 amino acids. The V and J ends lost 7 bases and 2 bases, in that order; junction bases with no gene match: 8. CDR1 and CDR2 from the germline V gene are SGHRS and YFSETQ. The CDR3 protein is CASHWTSGDLTDTQYF. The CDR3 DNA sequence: TGCGCCAGCCACTGGACTAGCGGGGATCTCACAGATACGCAGTATTTT.

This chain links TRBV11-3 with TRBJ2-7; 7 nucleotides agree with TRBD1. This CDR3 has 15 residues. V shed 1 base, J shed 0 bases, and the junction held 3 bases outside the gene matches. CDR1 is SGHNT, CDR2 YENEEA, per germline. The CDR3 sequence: CASSLAQGSSYEQYF. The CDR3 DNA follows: TGTGCCAGCAGCTTAGCACAGGGGAGCTCCTACGAGCAGTACTTC.

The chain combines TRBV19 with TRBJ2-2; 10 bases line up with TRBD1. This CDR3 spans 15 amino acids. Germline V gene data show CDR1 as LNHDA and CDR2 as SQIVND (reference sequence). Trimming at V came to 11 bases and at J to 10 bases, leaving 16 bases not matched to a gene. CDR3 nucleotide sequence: TGTGCCGCCTCAGGGGGACAGGGGTTTCCTGAGGAGCTGTTTTTT. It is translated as CAASGGQGFPEELFF.

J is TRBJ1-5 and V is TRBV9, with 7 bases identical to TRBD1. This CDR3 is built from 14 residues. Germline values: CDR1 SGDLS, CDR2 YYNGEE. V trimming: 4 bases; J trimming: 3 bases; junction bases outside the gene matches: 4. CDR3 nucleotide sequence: TGTGCCAGCAGCCCGACAGGGCTCAATCAGCCCCAGCATTTT. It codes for CASSPTGLNQPQHF.

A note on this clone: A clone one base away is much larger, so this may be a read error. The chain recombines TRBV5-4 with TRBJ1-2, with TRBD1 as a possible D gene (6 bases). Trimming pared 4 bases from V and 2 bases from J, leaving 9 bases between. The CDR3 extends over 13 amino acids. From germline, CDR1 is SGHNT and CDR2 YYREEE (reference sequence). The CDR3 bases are TGTGCCAGCAGCCCGGACAGAAACTATGGCTACACCTTC. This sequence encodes CASSPDRNYGYTF. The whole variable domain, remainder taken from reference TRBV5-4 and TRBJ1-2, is ETGVTQSPTHLIKTRGQQVTLRCSSQSGHNTVSWYQQALGQGPQFIFQYYREEENGRGNFPPRFSGLQFPNYSSELNVNALELDDSALYLCASSPDRNYGYTFGSGTRLTVV.

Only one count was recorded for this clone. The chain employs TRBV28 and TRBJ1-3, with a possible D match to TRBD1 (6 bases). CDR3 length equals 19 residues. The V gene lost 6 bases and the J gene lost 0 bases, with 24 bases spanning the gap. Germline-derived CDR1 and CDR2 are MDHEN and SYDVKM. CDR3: CASRSPFGSRGTSGNTIYF. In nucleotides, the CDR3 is TGTGCCAGCAGGTCCCCCTTCGGTTCCAGGGGCACCTCTGGAAACACCATATATTTT.

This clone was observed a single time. CDR3 in amino acids: CASSSDRARGGYTF. As DNA, the CDR3 is TGCGCCAGCAGCTCGGACAGGGCCCGAGGTGGCTACACCTTC. V and J are TRBV5-1 and TRBJ1-2; 8 nucleotides align to TRBD1. The ends lost 3 bases at V and 7 bases at J; junction bases unmatched: 8. Germline assignment: CDR1 SGHRS and CDR2 YFSETQ. This CDR3 is 14 amino acids long.

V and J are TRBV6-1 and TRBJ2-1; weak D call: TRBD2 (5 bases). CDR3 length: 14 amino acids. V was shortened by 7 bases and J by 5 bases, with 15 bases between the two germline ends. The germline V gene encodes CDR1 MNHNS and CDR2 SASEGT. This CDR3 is CASIDGEIHNEQFF. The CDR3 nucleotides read TGTGCCAGCATAGACGGGGAGATCCACAATGAGCAGTTCTTC.

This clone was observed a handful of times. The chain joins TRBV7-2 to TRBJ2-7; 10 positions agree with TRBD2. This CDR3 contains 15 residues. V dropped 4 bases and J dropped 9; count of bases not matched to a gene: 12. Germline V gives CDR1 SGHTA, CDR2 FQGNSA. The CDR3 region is CASSSGGLATLGQYF. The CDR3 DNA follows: TGTGCCAGCAGCTCCGGGGGACTAGCGACCCTGGGGCAGTACTTC.

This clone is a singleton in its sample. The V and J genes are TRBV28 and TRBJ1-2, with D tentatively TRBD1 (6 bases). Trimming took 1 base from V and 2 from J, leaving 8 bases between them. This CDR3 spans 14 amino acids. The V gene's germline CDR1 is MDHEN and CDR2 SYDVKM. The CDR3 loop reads CASSLLGGNYGYTF. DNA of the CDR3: TGTGCCAGCAGTTTATTAGGGGGAAACTATGGCTACACCTTC.

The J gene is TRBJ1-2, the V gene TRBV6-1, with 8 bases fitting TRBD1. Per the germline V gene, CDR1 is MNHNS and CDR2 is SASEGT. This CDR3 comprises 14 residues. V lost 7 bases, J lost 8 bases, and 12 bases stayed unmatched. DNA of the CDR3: TGTGCCAGCACTCATATCGGACAGGGTGGAGGCTACACCTTC. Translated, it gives CASTHIGQGGGYTF.

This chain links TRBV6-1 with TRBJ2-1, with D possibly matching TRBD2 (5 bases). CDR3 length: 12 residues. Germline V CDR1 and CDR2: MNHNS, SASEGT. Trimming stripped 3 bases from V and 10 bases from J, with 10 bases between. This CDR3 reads CASSDRGEEQFF. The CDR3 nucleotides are TGTGCCAGCAGTGACCGGGGAGAGGAGCAGTTCTTC.

In DNA, the CDR3 is TGCAGCGTCCCAGGGCCCTACGAGCAGTACTTC. It is translated as CSVPGPYEQYF. This chain links TRBV29-1 with TRBJ2-7; perhaps TRBD1 as D (5 bases). The CDR3 has 11 amino acids. CDR1 and CDR2 from the germline V gene are SQVTM and ANQGSEA. Trimming stripped 6 bases from V and 2 bases from J, with 8 bases between.

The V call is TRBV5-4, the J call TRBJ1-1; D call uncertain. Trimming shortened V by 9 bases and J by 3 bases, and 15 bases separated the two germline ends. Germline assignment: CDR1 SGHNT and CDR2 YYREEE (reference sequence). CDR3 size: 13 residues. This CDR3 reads CATTIGRDTEAFF. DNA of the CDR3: TGTGCCACCACCATCGGGAGGGACACTGAAGCTTTCTTT.

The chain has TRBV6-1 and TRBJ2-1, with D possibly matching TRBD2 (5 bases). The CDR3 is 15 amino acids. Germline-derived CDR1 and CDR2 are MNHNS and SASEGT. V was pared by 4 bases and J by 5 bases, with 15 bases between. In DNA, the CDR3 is TGTGCCAGCAGTGGACCGGGGAAAAGGAACAATGAGCAGTTCTTC. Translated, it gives CASSGPGKRNNEQFF.

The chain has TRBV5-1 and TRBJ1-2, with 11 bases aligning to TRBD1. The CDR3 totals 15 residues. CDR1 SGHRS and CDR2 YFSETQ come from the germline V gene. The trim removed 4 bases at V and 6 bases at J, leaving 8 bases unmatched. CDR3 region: CASSATSGQGDGYTF. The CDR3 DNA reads TGCGCCAGCAGCGCAACCTCGGGACAGGGGGATGGCTACACCTTC.

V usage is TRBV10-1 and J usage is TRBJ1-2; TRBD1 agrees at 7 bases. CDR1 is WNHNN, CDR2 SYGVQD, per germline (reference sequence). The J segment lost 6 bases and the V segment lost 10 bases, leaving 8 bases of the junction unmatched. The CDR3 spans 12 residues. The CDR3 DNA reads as TGCGCCAATAGGGGACAGAGGAATGGCTACACCTTC. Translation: CANRGQRNGYTF.

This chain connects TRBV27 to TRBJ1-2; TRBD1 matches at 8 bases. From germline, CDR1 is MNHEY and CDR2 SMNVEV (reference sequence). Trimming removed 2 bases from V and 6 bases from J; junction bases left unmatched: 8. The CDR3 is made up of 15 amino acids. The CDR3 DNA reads TGTGCCAGCAGTTTAGAGGACAGGGACGTGAATGGCTACACCTTC. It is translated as CASSLEDRDVNGYTF.

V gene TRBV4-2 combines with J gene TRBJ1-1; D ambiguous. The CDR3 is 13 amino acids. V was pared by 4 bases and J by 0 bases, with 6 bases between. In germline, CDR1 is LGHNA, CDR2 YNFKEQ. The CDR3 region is CASSRTVNTEAFF. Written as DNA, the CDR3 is TGTGCCAGCAGCCGTACGGTGAACACTGAAGCTTTCTTT.

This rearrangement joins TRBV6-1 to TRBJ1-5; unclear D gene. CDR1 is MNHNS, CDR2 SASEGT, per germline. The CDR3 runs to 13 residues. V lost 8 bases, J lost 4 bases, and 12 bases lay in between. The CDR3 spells CASGREGNQPQHF. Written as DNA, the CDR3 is TGTGCCAGCGGGAGAGAAGGAAATCAGCCCCAGCATTTT.

CDR3 coding DNA: TGCAGCACCCCGGGGAATACTGGGAACACCGGGGAGCTGTTTTTT. Amino acids: CSTPGNTGNTGELFF. The V gene is TRBV29-1, the J gene TRBJ2-2, with a tentative D call TRBD2 (5 bases). The V gene lost 8 bases and the J gene lost 1 base, with 17 bases spanning the gap. The germline gives CDR1 SQVTM, CDR2 ANQGSEA. The CDR3 is 15 amino acids.

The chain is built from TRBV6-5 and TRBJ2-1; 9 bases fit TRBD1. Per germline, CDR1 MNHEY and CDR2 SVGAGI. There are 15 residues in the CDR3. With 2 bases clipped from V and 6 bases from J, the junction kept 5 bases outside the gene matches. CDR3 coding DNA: TGTGCCAGCAGTTACAGCGAGACAGGGGGCAATGAGCAGTTCTTC. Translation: CASSYSETGGNEQFF.

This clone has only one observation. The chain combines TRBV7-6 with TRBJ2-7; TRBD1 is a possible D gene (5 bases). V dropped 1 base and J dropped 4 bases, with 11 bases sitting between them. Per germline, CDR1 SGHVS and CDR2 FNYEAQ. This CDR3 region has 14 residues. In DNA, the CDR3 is TGTGCCAGCAGCTTAGAAGTAGGGGCTTACGAGCAGTACTTC. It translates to CASSLEVGAYEQYF.